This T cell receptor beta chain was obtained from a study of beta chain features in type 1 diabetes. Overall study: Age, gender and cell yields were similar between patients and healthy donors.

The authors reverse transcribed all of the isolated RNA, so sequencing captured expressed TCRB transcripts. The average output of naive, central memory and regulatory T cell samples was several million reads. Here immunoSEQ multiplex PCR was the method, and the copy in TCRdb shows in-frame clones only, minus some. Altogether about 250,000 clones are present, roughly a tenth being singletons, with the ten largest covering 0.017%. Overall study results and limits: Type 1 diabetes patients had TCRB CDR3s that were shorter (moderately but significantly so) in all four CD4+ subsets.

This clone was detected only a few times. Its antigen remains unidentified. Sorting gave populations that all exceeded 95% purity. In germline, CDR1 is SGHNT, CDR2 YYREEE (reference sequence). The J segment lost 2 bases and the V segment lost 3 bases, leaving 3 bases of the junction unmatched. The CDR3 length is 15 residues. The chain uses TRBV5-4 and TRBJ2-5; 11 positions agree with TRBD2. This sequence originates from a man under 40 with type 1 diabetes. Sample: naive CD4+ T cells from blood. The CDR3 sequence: CASSSGTSGQETQYF. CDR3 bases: TGTGCCAGCAGCTCCGGGACTAGCGGACAAGAGACCCAGTACTTC.